This T cell receptor (beta chain) comes out of a study of blood T cells in healthy people across ages. This clonotype came up a few times. Its antigen is unidentified. The V end was cut by 3 bases, the J end by 8 bases, with 19 bases between. The CDR3 consists of 15 residues. The study, taken as a whole, reports: Roughly linear age-related decline in beta diversity appeared, significant by age approximately 43.

Through a sample-barcoded 5' primer and a J-beta primer mix, a second PCR was run for roughly 7 to 12 cycles. Each cDNA molecule carried a tag from a template-switch adaptor that contained 12 random nucleotides. TCRdb redid the calling of the 5' RACE reads with MiXCR, one entry per CDR3 protein. This sample has nearly 800,000 distinct CDR3 sequences; roughly 50% occur once, and the top ten carry more than 25%. This chain joins TRBV12-3 or TRBV12-4 and TRBJ1-2; the D is unclear. This receptor was obtained from a man aged 40-49 years in good health. The sample comprised blood. CDR3 in amino acids: CASSFLTAKVRGYTF. The CDR3 DNA sequence: TGTGCCAGCAGTTTTCTAACAGCAAAAGTTAGAGGCTACACCTTC.